Listed here is a single TCR beta chain. These data come from a study of shared clonotypes between healthy human individuals. Study at large: The donors, a couple of women and a few men, were aged 18 to 49.

Profiling relied on immunoSEQ multiplex PCR, and the TCRdb table lists in-frame clones only, not all of them. This table holds 780,000 or so clones, roughly 72% found once. Sequenced: memory CD4+ T cells sorted from blood. Specified subset: CD45RA-negative fraction. The receptor was derived from a woman in her 30s in good health.

The DNA of the CDR3 is TGTGCCAGCAGCCAAGGACTAGCGGGCCGACCTGGGAATGAGCAGTTCTTC. Its translation: CASSQGLAGRPGNEQFF. The chain is built from TRBV2 and TRBJ2-1, with 11 bases matching TRBD2. With V trimmed by 6 bases and J by 7 bases, 14 bases remained unmatched. The CDR3 has 17 residues. The germline V gene has CDR1 SNHLY and CDR2 FYNNEI.